These 12 T cell receptor beta chains were all obtained from the same sample, sequenced in a study of control samples from healthy donors and cancer patients. Produced via immunoSEQ multiplex PCR; TCRdb's table is partial and in-frame only. This sample yields 230,000 or so clones, of which around 94% are seen a single time; approximately 1.5% belongs to the top ten. Input material: blood. The source is a man aged 45-60 years in good health.

The chain carries TRBV15 and TRBJ2-1, with 11 positions matching TRBD2. CDR1 LNHNV and CDR2 YYDKDF come from the germline V gene (reference sequence). The junction had 6 bases not matched to a gene; V was cut back by 1 base and J by 7 bases. There are 16 residues in the CDR3. CDR3 residues: CATSRGGSGGVNEQFF. The CDR3 DNA sequence: TGTGCCACCAGCAGAGGTGGTAGCGGGGGGGTGAATGAGCAGTTCTTC.

The gene calls are TRBV5-1 and TRBJ2-1, with D hard to call. The CDR3 extends over 16 amino acids. V was shortened by 2 bases and J by 3 bases, with 15 bases between the two germline ends. Germline CDR1 is SGHRS and CDR2 is YFSETQ. CDR3 in DNA: TGCGCCAGCAGCTTCGCCGCAGGTGGGGTCTACAATGAGCAGTTCTTC. It specifies CASSFAAGGVYNEQFF.

The gene calls are TRBV18 and TRBJ1-3; 11 bases map to TRBD1. CDR3 length: 16 amino acids. With V trimmed by 5 bases and J by 1 base, 4 bases remained unmatched. Germline V lookup: CDR1 KGHSH, CDR2 LQKENI. CDR3 nucleotide sequence: TGTGCCAGCTCATCGGGACAGGGGGGATCTGGAAACACCATATATTTT. Its protein is CASSSGQGGSGNTIYF. The full variable domain, completed using reference TRBV18 and TRBJ1-3, is NAGVMQNPRHLVRRRGQEARLRCSPMKGHSHVYWYRQLPEEGLKFMVYLQKENIIDESGMPKERFSAEFPKEGPSILRIQQVVRGDSAAYFCASSSGQGGSGNTIYFGEGSWLTVV.

This chain joins TRBV29-1 and TRBJ1-1; D may be TRBD1 (5 bases). Trimming took 4 bases from V and 5 from J, leaving 8 bases between them. CDR3 length: 11 residues. CDR1 SQVTM and CDR2 ANQGSEA come from the germline V gene. Here the CDR3 reads CSVAGRTEAFF. CDR3 DNA: TGCAGCGTTGCAGGGAGAACTGAAGCTTTCTTT.

This clone was found once. The chain couples TRBV30 to TRBJ2-5; D perhaps matches TRBD2 (6 bases). V was clipped by 5 bases and J by 4 bases, with 17 bases between them. The CDR3 length is 14 residues. The germline CDR1 and CDR2 sequences are GTSNPN and SVGIG (reference sequence). This CDR3 reads CAWSPLGRGETQYF. The CDR3 bases are TGTGCCTGGTCCCCTCTGGGGCGGGGAGAGACCCAGTACTTC. The full variable domain, its missing parts supplied by reference TRBV30 and TRBJ2-5, is SQTIHQWPATLVQPVGSPLSLECTVEGTSNPNLYWYRQAAGRGLQLLFYSVGIGQISSEVPQNLSASRPQDRQFILSSKKLLLSDSGFYLCAWSPLGRGETQYFGPGTRLLVL.

This rearrangement joins TRBV5-8 to TRBJ1-2; the D gene is possibly TRBD1 (5 bases). The V end lost 1 base, the J end lost 0 bases, and 19 bases lay between the germline ends. This CDR3 is 18 amino acids long. Germline V lookup: CDR1 SGHTS, CDR2 YDEGEE. The CDR3 bases are TGTGCCAGCAGCTTGCGTGGGGGAGGGACCGCAGCTAACTATGGCTACACCTTC. Residues: CASSLRGGGTAANYGYTF.

This rearrangement joins TRBV7-9 to TRBJ2-2; D uncertain. The CDR3 is 14 amino acids. From germline, CDR1 is SEHNR and CDR2 FQNEAQ (reference sequence). Trimming took off 1 base at V and 0 bases at J, with 3 bases between the two ends. This CDR3 reads CASSLEANTGELFF. CDR3 sequence (DNA): TGTGCCAGCAGCTTAGAGGCGAACACCGGGGAGCTGTTTTTT.

The gene calls are TRBV3-1 (or the pseudogene TRBV3-2) and TRBJ2-1; 10 nucleotides align to TRBD1. The CDR3 has 14 residues. Germline trimming cut 5 bases from V and 8 bases from J; bases unmatched to any gene: 6. Per germline, CDR1 LGHDT and CDR2 YNNKEL (reference sequence). In nucleotides, the CDR3 is TGTGCCAGCAGCAGGGGACAGGGGAGCGATGAGCAGTTCTTC. Residues: CASSRGQGSDEQFF.

The count of this clone is one. The chain combines TRBV27 with TRBJ2-1; no clear D gene. Germline CDR1 reads MNHEY; CDR2 reads SMNVEV (reference sequence). Trimming removed 0 bases at V and 7 bases at J, with 4 bases between. The CDR3 spans 12 residues. In nucleotides, the CDR3 is TGTGCCAGCAGTTTATCGGAGAATGAGCAGTTCTTC. Its protein is CASSLSENEQFF.

The chain links TRBV5-1 to TRBJ1-2, with 7 bases that match TRBD1. V lost 6 bases and J lost 7; bases outside the gene matches: 12. Germline V CDR1 and CDR2: SGHRS, YFSETQ. The CDR3 sequence is 14 residues long. The CDR3 sequence is CASTPSVQGLGYTF. Here the CDR3 DNA reads TGCGCCAGCACCCCATCCGTACAGGGGCTTGGCTACACCTTC.

V and J are TRBV30 and TRBJ2-7, with unresolved D. Germline V gene lookup returns CDR1 GTSNPN and CDR2 SVGIG (reference sequence). V lost 4 bases to trimming and J lost 6 bases, with 13 bases between them. CDR3 length equals 12 residues. This chain's CDR3 is CAWNNGETEQYF. The CDR3 DNA reads as TGTGCCTGGAATAATGGGGAAACCGAGCAGTACTTC.

The gene calls are TRBV27 and TRBJ1-6; TRBD1 matches 8 bases. This CDR3 has 15 residues. J lost 6 bases, V lost 6 bases, and 7 bases had no gene match. Germline CDR1 reads MNHEY; CDR2 reads SMNVEV (reference sequence). The CDR3 loop is CASRQRQGTNSPLHF. Here the CDR3 DNA reads TGTGCCAGCAGGCAAAGACAGGGGACTAATTCACCCCTCCACTTT.